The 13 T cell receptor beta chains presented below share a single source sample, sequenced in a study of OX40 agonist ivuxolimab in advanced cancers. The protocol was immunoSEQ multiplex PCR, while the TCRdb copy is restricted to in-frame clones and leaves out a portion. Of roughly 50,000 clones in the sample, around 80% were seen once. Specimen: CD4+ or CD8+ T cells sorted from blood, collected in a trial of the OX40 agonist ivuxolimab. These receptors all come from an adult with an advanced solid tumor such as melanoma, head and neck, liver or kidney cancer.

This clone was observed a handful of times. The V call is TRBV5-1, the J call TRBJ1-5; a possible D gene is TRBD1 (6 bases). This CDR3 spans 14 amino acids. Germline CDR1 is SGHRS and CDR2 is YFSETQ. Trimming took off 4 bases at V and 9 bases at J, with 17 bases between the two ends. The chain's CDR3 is CASSETGPRGPQHF. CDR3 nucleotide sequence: TGCGCCAGCAGCGAGACAGGTCCTCGGGGGCCCCAGCATTTT.

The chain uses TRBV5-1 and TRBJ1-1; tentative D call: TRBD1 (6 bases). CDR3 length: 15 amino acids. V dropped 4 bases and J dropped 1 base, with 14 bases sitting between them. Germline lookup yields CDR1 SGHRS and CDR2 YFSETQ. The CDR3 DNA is TGCGCCAGCAGCCCGTCAGAACAGGGGAACACTGAAGCTTTCTTT. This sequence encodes CASSPSEQGNTEAFF.

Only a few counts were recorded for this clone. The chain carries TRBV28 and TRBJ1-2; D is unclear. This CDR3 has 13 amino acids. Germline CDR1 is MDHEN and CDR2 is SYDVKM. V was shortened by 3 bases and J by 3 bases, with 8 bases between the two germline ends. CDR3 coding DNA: TGTGCCAGCAGTTTTCTCCAGGACTATGGCTACACCTTC. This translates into CASSFLQDYGYTF.

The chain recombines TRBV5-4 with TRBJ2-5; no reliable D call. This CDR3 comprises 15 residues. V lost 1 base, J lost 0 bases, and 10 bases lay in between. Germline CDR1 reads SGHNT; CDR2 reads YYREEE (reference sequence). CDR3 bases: TGTGCCAGCAGCTTGATCATGGCGGACCAAGAGACCCAGTACTTC. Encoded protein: CASSLIMADQETQYF.

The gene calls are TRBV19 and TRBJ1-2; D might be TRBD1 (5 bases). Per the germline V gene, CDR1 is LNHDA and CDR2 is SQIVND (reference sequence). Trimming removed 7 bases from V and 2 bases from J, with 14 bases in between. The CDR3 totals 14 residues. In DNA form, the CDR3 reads TGTGCCAGTACCATCACAGGTGGAAACTATGGCTACACCTTC. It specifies CASTITGGNYGYTF.

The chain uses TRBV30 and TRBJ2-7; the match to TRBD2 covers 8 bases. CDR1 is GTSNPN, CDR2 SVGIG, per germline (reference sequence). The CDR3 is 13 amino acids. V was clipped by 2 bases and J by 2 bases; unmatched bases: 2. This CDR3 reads CAWSRGLAYEQYF. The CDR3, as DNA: TGTGCCTGGAGTCGGGGACTAGCCTACGAGCAGTACTTC.

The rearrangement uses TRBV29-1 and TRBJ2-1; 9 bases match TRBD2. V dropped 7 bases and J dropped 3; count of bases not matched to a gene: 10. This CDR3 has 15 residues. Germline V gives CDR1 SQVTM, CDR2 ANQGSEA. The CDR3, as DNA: TGCAGCGGGGGGGCAGCGGGAGGATACTACAATGAGCAGTTCTTC. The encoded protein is CSGGAAGGYYNEQFF.

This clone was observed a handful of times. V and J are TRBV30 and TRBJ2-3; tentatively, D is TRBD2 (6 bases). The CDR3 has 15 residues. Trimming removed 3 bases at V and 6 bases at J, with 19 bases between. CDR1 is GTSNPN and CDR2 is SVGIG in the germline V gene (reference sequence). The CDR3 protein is CAWRFRRGGPDTQYF. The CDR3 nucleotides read TGTGCCTGGAGGTTCCGGCGGGGCGGGCCCGATACGCAGTATTTT.

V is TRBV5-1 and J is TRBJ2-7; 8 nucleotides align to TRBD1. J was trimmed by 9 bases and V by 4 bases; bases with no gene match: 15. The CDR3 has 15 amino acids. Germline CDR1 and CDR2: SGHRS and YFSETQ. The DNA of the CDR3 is TGCGCCAGCAGCACACAGACAGGGGCGCAATCGTTGCAGTACTTC. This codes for CASSTQTGAQSLQYF.

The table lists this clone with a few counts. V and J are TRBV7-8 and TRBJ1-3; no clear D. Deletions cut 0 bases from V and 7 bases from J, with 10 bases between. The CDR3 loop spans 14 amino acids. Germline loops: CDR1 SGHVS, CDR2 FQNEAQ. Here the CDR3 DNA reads TGTGCCAGCAGCTTAGCGTCCGGGGTTAACACCATATATTTT. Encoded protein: CASSLASGVNTIYF.

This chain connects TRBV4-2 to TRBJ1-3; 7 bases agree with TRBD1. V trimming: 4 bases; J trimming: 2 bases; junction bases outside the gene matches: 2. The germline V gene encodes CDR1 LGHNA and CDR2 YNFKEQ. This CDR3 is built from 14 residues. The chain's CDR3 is CASSPGTAGNTIYF. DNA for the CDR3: TGTGCCAGCAGCCCCGGGACAGCTGGAAACACCATATATTTT.

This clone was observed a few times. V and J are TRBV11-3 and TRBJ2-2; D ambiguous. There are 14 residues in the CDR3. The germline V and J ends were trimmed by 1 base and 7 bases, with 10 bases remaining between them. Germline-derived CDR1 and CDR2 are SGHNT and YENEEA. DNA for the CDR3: TGTGCCAGCAGCTTAGGCTCCATTGACGGGGAGCTGTTTTTT. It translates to CASSLGSIDGELFF.

The CDR3 reads CASSRQLMTGNYGYTF. CDR3 nucleotide sequence: TGCGCCAGCAGCCGCCAATTGATGACAGGGAACTATGGCTACACCTTC. The chain joins TRBV4-1 to TRBJ1-2; 7 bases match TRBD1. Germline CDR1 and CDR2: MGHRA and YSYEKL. J was trimmed by 2 bases and V by 4 bases; bases with no gene match: 10. The CDR3 contains 16 residues.